The T cell receptor beta chain described here comes from a study of T cell clonality in common variable immunodeficiency (dated by TCRdb to 2014 to 2015). Study-wide findings and limitations: According to the authors, finding the cause of the higher clonality in CVID would require sequencing the repertoires of T cell subpopulations. Although equal DNA input was used, an average of about 83,000 unique sequences per sample was obtained for controls, compared with about 29,000 for CVID samples. Fewer deletions and N-nucleotide insertions were reportedly observed in CVID TCRbeta sequences, and highly modified clones with 13 or more V deletions were reportedly absent from CVID TCRbeta sequences. Healthy controls shared more TCRbeta clones with each other than CVID subjects shared among themselves (p < 0.0001). Correlations of repertoire features with clinical complications were constrained by heterogeneity among patients within the CVID cohort. TCRbeta clonality was higher in CVID subjects than in healthy controls (t-test p = 0.018), and the increase was most characteristic of about a third of subjects.

Both CVID patients and healthy controls were predominantly of Caucasian heritage. Heparinized peripheral whole blood samples of about 5 to 9 ml were collected from each donor. Genomic DNA from adults with common variable immune deficiency (CVID) and from healthy adult controls was used to sequence TCRbeta CDR3 repertoires. The control group comprised approximately 22 healthy adult volunteers, about 12 female and approximately ten male, aged roughly 20 to 66 years with a mean age of approximately 30. Diluted blood was density-centrifuged over Hypaque 1077 or Ficoll-Paque to isolate peripheral blood mononuclear cells. Genomic DNA was extracted from unsorted mononuclear cells by Qiagen column purification or by a centrifugation-based method. This clone was detected ten times or more. The target of this receptor is not known. Read data end 3 residues before the CDR3 end; the end is taken from the germline J gene.

For sequencing input, CVID and control samples contributed equivalent amounts of genomic DNA. For every sample, a 60 bp segment covering the rearranged TCRbeta CDR3 region was amplified and then sequenced. The immunoSEQ assay, a bias-corrected multiplex PCR with high-throughput sequencing, was employed for TCRbeta amplification. The source study handled its data this way. Each unique nucleotide sequence was treated as a clone and annotated with V, D and J genes, copy number and frequency. Sequences were labeled productive if in frame, and non-productive if out of frame or containing stop codons. Clonality was calculated from Shannon's entropy as previously described. The predicted amino acid sequences of productive clones were used to derive mean CDR3 Kyte-Doolittle hydropathy. Using the R hclust function, scaled V gene usage was clustered hierarchically with Manhattan distance and complete linkage. To assess clone sharing by CDR3 amino acid sequence, 12 repertoires per group were resampled over 100 rounds. The repertoires were screened for 70 published EBV-specific TCRbeta sequences and roughly 250 published CMV-specific TCRbeta sequences. After two CVID samples that produced fewer than 10,000 sequences were dropped from the analysis, 45 or so CVID repertoires remained. Held by TCRdb, this immuneACCESS table contains in-frame sequences only and omits some clones. Under half of the omission traces to an unresolved V gene where checked; the cause of the rest is unknown. D and trimming come from the DNA, and the V and J calls and clone size come from that table. This sample has about 42,000 clones, none of them a singleton. Roughly 2.9% of the sample comes from the top ten.

From the cysteine through the phenylalanine, the CDR3 covers 14 amino acids. Part of the CDR3 DNA is given, 33 bases translated from base 1. V is cut back by 4 bases and J by 4 bases, with 5 bases in the junction unmatched. The germline V gene specifies SGHRS as CDR1 and YFSETQ as CDR2. The chain uses TRBV5-1 and TRBJ2-5; a stretch of 9 junction bases matches TRBD1. The specimen sequenced was peripheral blood mononuclear cells. This TCR was sampled from a person between 18 and 69 years old in good health. The CDR3 protein: CASSQGQGGETQYF. CDR3 DNA (partial): TGCGCCAGCAGCCAGGGACAGGGAGGAGAGACC.